This T cell receptor beta chain originates from a study of shared clonotypes between healthy human individuals. Study outcomes and limitations: For sorted subsets, rarefaction showed incomplete sequencing despite large depth.

The test was conducted at deep level. Generated by immunoSEQ multiplex PCR, the TCRdb table keeps only in-frame clones and is missing some. The table records around 2,000,000 clones, under 95% of them present only once. CD8 cells classed as naive were CD45RO-negative and positively selected for CCR7, excluding terminally differentiated effector memory CD45RA+ cells. Every one of the donors was a Caucasian adult that lived in Nashville, Tennessee. V shed 1 base, J shed 2 bases, and the junction held 4 bases outside the gene matches. The CDR3 covers 15 residues. Germline V gives CDR1 SGHDN, CDR2 FVKESK. In the case of this clone: Its antigen is currently unknown.

The chain carries TRBV14 and TRBJ2-7; TRBD1 matches 8 bases. Sample: naive CD8+ T cells from PBMCs. This receptor was obtained from a young man in good health. Some clones in this sample may be carry-over from other donors' samples. CDR3 protein: CASSQVRGLTYEQYF. The CDR3 region has the DNA TGTGCCAGCAGCCAAGTCAGGGGGCTAACCTACGAGCAGTACTTC.